These 9 T cell receptor beta chains share one sample of origin, sequenced in a study of cytomegalovirus exposure and HLA in healthy donors. The PCR made use of 60 Vbeta and 13 Jbeta primers. Profiling relied on immunoSEQ multiplex PCR, and the TCRdb table lists in-frame clones only, not all of them. The top ten hold 3% to 4% of the sample, which has 90,000 to 100,000 clones, approximately 80% seen once. The sample consisted of PBMCs. The receptors stem from a woman aged 40-49 years in good health and CMV-seronegative.

This clone was detected only a few times. J is TRBJ2-7 and V is TRBV7-6; D possibly corresponds to TRBD1 (6 bases). Germline CDR1 is SGHVS and CDR2 is FNYEAQ. V lost 1 base and J lost 10, with 11 bases in between. The CDR3 contains 12 residues. The CDR3 DNA follows: TGTGCCAGCAGCTTAGTACAGGGTAATCAGTACTTC. Protein product: CASSLVQGNQYF. Complete variable domain (other parts from reference TRBV7-6 and TRBJ2-7): GAGVSQSPRYKVTKRGQDVALRCDPISGHVSLYWYRQALGQGPEFLTYFNYEAQQDKSGLPNDRFSAERPEGSISTLTIQRTEQRDSAMYRCASSLVQGNQYFGPGTRLTVT.

The chain employs TRBV29-1 and TRBJ2-7; no firm D call. Trimming took off 6 bases at V and 1 base at J, with 7 bases between the two ends. Germline loops: CDR1 SQVTM, CDR2 ANQGSEA. This CDR3 contains 11 residues. CDR3 region: CSVTLSYEQYF. Here the CDR3 DNA reads TGCAGCGTGACACTTTCCTACGAGCAGTACTTC.

The chain is built from TRBV5-4 and TRBJ2-1; 13 bases align to TRBD2. Germline lookup yields CDR1 SGHNT and CDR2 YYREEE (reference sequence). CDR3 size: 15 residues. Losses at the gene ends were 2 bases for V and 9 bases for J; bases not matched to a gene: 5. The CDR3 loop is CASSFETSGRCEQFF. The CDR3 DNA follows: TGTGCCAGCAGCTTCGAGACTAGCGGGAGGTGTGAGCAGTTCTTC.

The chain employs TRBV6-6 and TRBJ2-7; D is perhaps TRBD1 (5 bases). Germline V lookup: CDR1 MNHNY, CDR2 SVGAGI (reference sequence). The V end lost 5 bases, the J end lost 3 bases, and 8 bases lay between the germline ends. The CDR3 spans 12 residues. CDR3 DNA sequence: TGTGCCAGCAGTCGGCAGGGCTACGAGCAGTACTTC. Residues: CASSRQGYEQYF.

The J gene is TRBJ1-6, the V gene TRBV28; tentatively, D is TRBD1 (5 bases). Germline V gene data show CDR1 as MDHEN and CDR2 as SYDVKM. The germline V and J ends were trimmed by 5 bases and 5 bases, with 16 bases remaining between them. The CDR3 runs 16 residues. CDR3 region: CASSLPQGYDNSPLHF. Written as DNA, the CDR3 is TGTGCCAGCAGTCTACCTCAGGGTTACGATAATTCACCCCTCCACTTT.

The genes are TRBV28 and TRBJ2-2; TRBD2 matches 7 bases. The V gene end was trimmed by 8 bases and the J gene end by 6 bases; junction bases not matched to a gene: 9. CDR3 length equals 14 residues. CDR1 and CDR2 (germline): MDHEN, SYDVKM. CDR3 bases: TGTGCCAGCGTCATAGCGGGTTCGTCCGGGGAGCTGTTTTTT. Its translation: CASVIAGSSGELFF.

This clone was observed a handful of times. The CDR3: CASQSSNQPQHF. The CDR3 DNA follows: TGTGCCAGCCAGTCGAGCAATCAGCCCCAGCATTTT. The chain combines TRBV2 with TRBJ1-5; D unresolved. The germline V gene encodes CDR1 SNHLY and CDR2 FYNNEI. V gave up 8 bases and J gave up 1 base, with 6 bases separating them. The CDR3 runs 12 residues.

This chain links TRBV5-1 with TRBJ1-2; TRBD1 agrees at 8 bases. Trimming cost V 5 bases and J 6 bases; bases outside gene matches: 6. The germline CDR1 and CDR2 sequences are SGHRS and YFSETQ. The CDR3 runs 13 residues. DNA for the CDR3: TGCGCCAGCAGACCTGACAGGGGAAATGGCTACACCTTC. Its translation: CASRPDRGNGYTF.

This chain uses TRBV5-6 with TRBJ2-7; 9 bases fit TRBD1. V gave up 4 bases and J gave up 5 bases; unmatched junction bases: 13. Germline-derived CDR1 and CDR2 are SGHDT and YYEEEE. This CDR3 comprises 16 residues. CDR3 coding DNA: TGTGCCAGCAGCGCATCAGGGACAGGGAGACCCCACGAGCAGTACTTC. This codes for CASSASGTGRPHEQYF. Together with reference TRBV5-6 and TRBJ2-7, the CDR3 gives the full variable domain: DAGVTQSPTHLIKTRGQQVTLRCSPKSGHDTVSWYQQALGQGPQFIFQYYEEEERQRGNFPDRFSGHQFPNYSSELNVNALLLGDSALYLCASSASGTGRPHEQYFGPGTRLTVT.